The source of this T cell receptor beta chain is a study of metastatic and nonmetastatic thyroid tumors. Study context: Comparison of repertoires was carried out across blood and tumor or nodule tissue from malignant and benign thyroid patients. Study-level points and caveats: When malignant thyroid tumors were compared with benign nodules, TCR beta diversity was reportedly significantly higher in the malignant tumors. This held in both blood and tumor samples.

The germline CDR1 and CDR2 sequences are MNHNS and SASEGT. The CDR3 consists of 14 residues. V was cut by 2 bases and J by 7 bases, with 11 bases left in between. Concerning this clone itself: Its antigen is currently unknown.

Every patient was untreated before thyroid surgery. Per the authors' pipeline: Differences in CDR3 between clinicopathological groups were drawn on to build a classifier intended to discriminate distant-metastatic papillary thyroid cancer patients. TCRdb redid the clone calls on the PCR reads using MiXCR. The V and J calls and clone size are TCRdb's, not the authors'. Among 5,500 to 6,500 clones listed, approximately 35% were seen once. The clonotype comes from a male donor with papillary thyroid cancer or a benign thyroid nodule (not recorded which). Some clones in this sample may be carry-over from other donors' samples. Sequencing was done on a sample of tumor tissue. The chain uses TRBV6-1 and TRBJ1-4, with a tentative D call TRBD1 (6 bases). The CDR3 DNA reads TGTGCCAGCAGTGAACTGGGGGCGGTTGAAAAACTGTTTTTT. The encoded protein is CASSELGAVEKLFF.